In this sample, the clone carrying this TCR beta chain turned up many times. This entry belongs to a study of T cells in Graves' hyperthyroidism and ophthalmopathy. RNA transcripts served as the template for amplifying TCR beta CDR3 regions. The HTBI set primed first-round TCR CDR3 RT-PCR. TCRdb reprocessed the multiplex PCR reads via MiXCR and lists one record per CDR3 protein. This sample carries some 700,000 distinct CDR3 sequences, about 18% of them seen once, and the ten largest clones take 15%. V lost 5 bases and J lost 1, with 8 bases in between. The germline gives CDR1 SQVTM, CDR2 ANQGSEA. CDR3 length: 12 residues.

The V call is TRBV29-1, the J call TRBJ2-5; D is unresolved. The specimen sequenced was blood. The sequence was collected from a man aged 50 to 60 with Graves' hyperthyroidism. As DNA, the CDR3 is TGCAGCGTTATGGGCGTCCAAGAGACCCAGTACTTC. Protein: CSVMGVQETQYF.